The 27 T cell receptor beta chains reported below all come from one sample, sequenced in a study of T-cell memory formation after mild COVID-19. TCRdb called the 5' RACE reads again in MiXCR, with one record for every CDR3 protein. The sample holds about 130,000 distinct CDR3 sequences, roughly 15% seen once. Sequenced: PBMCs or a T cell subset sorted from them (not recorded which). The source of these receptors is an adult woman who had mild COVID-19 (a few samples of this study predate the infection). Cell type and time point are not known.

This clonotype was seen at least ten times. CDR3 amino acids: CASAGSTDTQYF. CDR3 coding DNA: TGTGCCAGCGCAGGGAGCACAGATACGCAGTATTTT. This chain joins TRBV6-2 or TRBV6-3 and TRBJ2-3, with D possibly TRBD1 on 5 matching bases. V lost 8 bases to trimming and J lost 0 bases, with 6 bases between them. CDR1 MNHEY and CDR2 SVGEGT come from the germline V gene. The CDR3 consists of 12 residues.

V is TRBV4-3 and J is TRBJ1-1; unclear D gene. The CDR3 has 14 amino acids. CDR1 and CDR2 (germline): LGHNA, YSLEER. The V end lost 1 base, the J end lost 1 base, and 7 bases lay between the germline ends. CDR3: CASSQVRGNTEAFF. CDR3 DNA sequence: TGCGCCAGCAGCCAAGTCCGAGGGAACACTGAAGCTTTCTTT.

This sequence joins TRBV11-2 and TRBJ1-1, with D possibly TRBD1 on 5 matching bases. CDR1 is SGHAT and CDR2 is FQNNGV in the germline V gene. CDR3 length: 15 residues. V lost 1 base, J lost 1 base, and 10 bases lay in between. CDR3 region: CASSLAPGTNTEAFF. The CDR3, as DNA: TGTGCCAGCAGCTTAGCACCAGGGACGAACACTGAAGCTTTCTTT.

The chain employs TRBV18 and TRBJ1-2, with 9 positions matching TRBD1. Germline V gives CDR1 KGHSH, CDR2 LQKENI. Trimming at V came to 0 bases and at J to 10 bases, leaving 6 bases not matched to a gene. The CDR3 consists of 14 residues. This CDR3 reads CASSPPGQGSVYTF. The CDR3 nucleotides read TGTGCCAGCTCACCACCGGGACAGGGTAGTGTCTACACCTTC.

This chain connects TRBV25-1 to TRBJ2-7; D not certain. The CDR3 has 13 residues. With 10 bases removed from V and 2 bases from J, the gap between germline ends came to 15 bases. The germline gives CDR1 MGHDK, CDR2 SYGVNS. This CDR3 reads CAILTETTYEQYF. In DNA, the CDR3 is TGTGCCATCCTAACGGAGACAACCTACGAGCAGTACTTC.

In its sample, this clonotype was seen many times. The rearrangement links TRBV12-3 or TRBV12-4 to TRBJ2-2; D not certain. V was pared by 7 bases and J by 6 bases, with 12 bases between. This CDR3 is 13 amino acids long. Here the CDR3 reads CASTDQRAGELFF. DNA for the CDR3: TGTGCCAGCACAGACCAGCGAGCCGGGGAGCTGTTTTTT.

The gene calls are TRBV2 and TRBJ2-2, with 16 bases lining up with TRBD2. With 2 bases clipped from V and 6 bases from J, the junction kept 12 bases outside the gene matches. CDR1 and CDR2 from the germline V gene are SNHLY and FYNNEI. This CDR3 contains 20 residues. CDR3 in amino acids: CASSEWGTSGRDFAAGELFF. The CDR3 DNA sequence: TGTGCCAGCAGTGAATGGGGGACTAGCGGGAGGGATTTCGCGGCCGGGGAGCTGTTTTTT.

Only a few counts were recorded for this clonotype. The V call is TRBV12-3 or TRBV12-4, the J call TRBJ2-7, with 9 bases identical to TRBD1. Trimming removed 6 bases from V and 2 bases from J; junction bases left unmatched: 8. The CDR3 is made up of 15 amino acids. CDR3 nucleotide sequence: TGTGCCAGCAGCCCGACAGGGGGTCGGACCTACGAGCAGTACTTC. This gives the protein CASSPTGGRTYEQYF.

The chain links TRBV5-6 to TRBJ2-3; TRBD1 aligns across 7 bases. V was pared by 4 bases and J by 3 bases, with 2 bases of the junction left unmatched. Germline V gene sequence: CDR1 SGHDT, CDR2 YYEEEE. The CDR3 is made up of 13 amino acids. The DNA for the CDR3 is TGTGCCAGCAGCGCACAGGGGACAGATACGCAGTATTTT. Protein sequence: CASSAQGTDTQYF.

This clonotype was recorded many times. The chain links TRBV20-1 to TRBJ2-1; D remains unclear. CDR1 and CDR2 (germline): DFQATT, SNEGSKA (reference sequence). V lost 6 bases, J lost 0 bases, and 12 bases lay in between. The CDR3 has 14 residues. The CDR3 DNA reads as TGCAGTGCCCCACGTCCCTTCTCCTACAATGAGCAGTTCTTC. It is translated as CSAPRPFSYNEQFF.

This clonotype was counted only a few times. The CDR3 spells CASSLVAGHTEAFF. The CDR3, as DNA: TGTGCCAGCAGCTTAGTCGCAGGTCACACTGAAGCTTTCTTT. The rearrangement joins TRBV7-9 to TRBJ1-1; D call uncertain. The CDR3 is made up of 14 amino acids. The V gene lost 1 base and the J gene lost 3 bases, with 9 bases spanning the gap. CDR1 and CDR2 (germline): SEHNR, FQNEAQ (reference sequence).

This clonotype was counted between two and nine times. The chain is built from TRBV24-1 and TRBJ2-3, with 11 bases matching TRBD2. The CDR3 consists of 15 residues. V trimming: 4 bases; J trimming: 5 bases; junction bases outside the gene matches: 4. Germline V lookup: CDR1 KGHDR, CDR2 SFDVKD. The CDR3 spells CATSEPGLAVDTQYF. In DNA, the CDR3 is TGTGCCACCAGTGAACCGGGACTAGCGGTAGATACGCAGTATTTT.

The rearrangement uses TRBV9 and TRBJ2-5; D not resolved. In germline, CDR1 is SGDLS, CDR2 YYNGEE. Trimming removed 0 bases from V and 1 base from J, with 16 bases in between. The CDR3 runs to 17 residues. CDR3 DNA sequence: TGTGCCAGCAGCGTAGGTCCGTTAAGGCAGACCCAAGAGACCCAGTACTTC. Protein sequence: CASSVGPLRQTQETQYF.

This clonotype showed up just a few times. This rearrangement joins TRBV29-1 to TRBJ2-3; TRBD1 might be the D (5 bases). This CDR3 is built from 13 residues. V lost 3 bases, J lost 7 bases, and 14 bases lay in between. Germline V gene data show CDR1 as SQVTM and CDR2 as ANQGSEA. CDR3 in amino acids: CSVEYSGSYTQYF. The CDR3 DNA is TGCAGCGTTGAGTATTCAGGGTCATATACGCAGTATTTT.

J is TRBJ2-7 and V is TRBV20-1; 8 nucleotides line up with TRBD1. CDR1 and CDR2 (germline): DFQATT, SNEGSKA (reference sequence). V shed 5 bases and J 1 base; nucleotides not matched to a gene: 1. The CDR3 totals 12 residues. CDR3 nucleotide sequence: TGCAGTGCTGGGGACAGGTCCTACGAGCAGTACTTC. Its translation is CSAGDRSYEQYF.

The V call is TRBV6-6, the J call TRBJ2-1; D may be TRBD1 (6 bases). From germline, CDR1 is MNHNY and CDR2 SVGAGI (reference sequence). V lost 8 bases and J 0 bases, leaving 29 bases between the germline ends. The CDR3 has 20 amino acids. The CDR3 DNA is TGTGCCAGCCTACTCAATGAGGGACATCTCCTCTCGAGCTCCTACAATGAGCAGTTCTTC. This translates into CASLLNEGHLLSSSYNEQFF.

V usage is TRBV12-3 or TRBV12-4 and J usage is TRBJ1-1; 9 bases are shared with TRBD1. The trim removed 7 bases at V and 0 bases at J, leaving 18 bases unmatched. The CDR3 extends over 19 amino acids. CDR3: CASTTITGGLKIVNTEAFF. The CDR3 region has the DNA TGTGCCAGCACCACCATTACAGGGGGCCTGAAGATTGTGAACACTGAAGCTTTCTTT.

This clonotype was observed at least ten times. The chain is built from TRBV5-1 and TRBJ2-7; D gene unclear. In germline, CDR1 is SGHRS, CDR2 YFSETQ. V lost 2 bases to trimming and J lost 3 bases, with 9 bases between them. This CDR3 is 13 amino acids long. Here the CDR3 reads CASSLDKFYEQYF. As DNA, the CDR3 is TGCGCCAGCAGCTTAGACAAATTCTACGAGCAGTACTTC.

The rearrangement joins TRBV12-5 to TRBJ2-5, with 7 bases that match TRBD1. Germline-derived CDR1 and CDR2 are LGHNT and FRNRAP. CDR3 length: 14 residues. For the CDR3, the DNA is TGTGCCAGCAGTTCGAGCAGGGGGAAAGAGACCCAGTACTTC. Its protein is CASSSSRGKETQYF. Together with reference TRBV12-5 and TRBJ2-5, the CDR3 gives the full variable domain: DARVTQTPRHKVTEMGQEVTMRCQPILGHNTVFWYRQTMMQGLELLAYFRNRAPLDDSGMPKDRFSAEMPDATLATLKIQPSEPRDSAVYFCASSSSRGKETQYFGPGTRLLVL.

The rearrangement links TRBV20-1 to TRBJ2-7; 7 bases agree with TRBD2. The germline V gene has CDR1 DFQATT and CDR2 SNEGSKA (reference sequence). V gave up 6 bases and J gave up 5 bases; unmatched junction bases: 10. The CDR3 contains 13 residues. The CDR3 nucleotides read TGCAGTGCCGGGACTAACGTAATCCACGAGCAGTACTTC. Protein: CSAGTNVIHEQYF.

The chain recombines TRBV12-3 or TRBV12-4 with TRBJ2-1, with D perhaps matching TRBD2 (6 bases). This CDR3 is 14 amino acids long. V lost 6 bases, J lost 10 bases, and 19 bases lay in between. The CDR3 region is CASRPGLGGAEQFF. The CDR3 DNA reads TGTGCCAGCAGGCCTGGGCTCGGCGGGGCCGAGCAGTTCTTC.

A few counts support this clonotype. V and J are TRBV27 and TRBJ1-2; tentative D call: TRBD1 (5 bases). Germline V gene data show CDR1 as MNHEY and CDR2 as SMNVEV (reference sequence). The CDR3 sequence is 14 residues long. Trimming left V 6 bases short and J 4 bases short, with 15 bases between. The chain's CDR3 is CASSPGPWVYGYTF. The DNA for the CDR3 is TGTGCCAGCAGCCCGGGACCTTGGGTCTATGGCTACACCTTC.

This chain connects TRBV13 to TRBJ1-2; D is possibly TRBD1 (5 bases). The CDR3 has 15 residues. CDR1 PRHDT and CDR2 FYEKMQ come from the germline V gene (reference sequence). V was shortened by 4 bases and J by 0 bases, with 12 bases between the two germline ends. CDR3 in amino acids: CASSSRGFTNYGYTF. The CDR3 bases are TGTGCCAGCAGCTCGCGGGGCTTTACTAACTATGGCTACACCTTC.

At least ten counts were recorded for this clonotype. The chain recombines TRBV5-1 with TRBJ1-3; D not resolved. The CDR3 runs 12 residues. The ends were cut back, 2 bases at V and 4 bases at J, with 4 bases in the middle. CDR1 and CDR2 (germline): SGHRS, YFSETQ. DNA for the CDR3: TGCGCCAGCAGCTTATCGGGAAACACCATATATTTT. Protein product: CASSLSGNTIYF.

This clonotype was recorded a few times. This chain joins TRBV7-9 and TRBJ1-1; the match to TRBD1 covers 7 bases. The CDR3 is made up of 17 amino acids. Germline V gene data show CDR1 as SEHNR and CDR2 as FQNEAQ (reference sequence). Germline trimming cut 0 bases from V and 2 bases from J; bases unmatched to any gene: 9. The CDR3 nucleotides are TGTGCCAGCAGCTTAGCGCTACCCGGACAGGTCAACACTGAAGCTTTCTTT. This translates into CASSLALPGQVNTEAFF.

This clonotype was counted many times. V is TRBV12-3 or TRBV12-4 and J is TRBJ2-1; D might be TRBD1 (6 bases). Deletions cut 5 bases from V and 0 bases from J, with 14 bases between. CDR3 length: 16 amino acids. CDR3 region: CASSPRTVSSYNEQFF. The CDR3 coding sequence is TGTGCCAGCAGTCCCCGGACAGTATCCTCCTACAATGAGCAGTTCTTC.

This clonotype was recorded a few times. CDR3 sequence reads: CASSWTGGPDTQYF. CDR3 nucleotides: TGTGCCAGCAGCTGGACTGGGGGACCAGATACGCAGTATTTT. The J gene is TRBJ2-3, the V gene TRBV3-1; D could derive from TRBD1 or TRBD2 (5 bases each). The CDR3 runs to 14 residues. Germline lookup yields CDR1 LGHDT and CDR2 YNNKEL (reference sequence). V dropped 5 bases and J dropped 4 bases, with 13 bases sitting between them.